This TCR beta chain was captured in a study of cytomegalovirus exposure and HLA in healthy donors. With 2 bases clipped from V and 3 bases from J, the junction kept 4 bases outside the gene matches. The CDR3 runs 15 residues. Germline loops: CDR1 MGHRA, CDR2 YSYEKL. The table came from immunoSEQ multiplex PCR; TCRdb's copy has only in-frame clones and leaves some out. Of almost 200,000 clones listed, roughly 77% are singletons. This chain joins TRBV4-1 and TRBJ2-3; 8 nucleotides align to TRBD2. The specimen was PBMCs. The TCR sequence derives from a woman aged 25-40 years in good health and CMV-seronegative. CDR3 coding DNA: TGCGCCAGCAGCCAACATCCTAGCGGGACAGATACGCAGTATTTT. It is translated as CASSQHPSGTDTQYF.